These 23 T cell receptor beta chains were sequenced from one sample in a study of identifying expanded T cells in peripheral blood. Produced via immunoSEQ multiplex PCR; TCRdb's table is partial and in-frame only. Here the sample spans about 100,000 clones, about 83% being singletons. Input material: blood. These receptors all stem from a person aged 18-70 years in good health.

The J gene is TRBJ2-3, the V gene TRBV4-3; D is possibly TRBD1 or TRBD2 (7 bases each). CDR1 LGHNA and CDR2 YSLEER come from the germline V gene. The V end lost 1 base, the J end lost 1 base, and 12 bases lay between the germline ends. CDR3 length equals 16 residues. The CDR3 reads CASSQGEGARTDTQYF. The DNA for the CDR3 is TGCGCCAGCAGCCAAGGGGAGGGGGCCCGCACAGATACGCAGTATTTT.

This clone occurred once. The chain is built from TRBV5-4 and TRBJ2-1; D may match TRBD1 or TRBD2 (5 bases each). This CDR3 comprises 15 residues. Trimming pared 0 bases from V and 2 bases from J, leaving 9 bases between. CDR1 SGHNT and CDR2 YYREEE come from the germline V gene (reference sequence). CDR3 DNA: TGTGCCAGCAGCTTGGGAGGGGCCACCTACAATGAGCAGTTCTTC. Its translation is CASSLGGATYNEQFF.

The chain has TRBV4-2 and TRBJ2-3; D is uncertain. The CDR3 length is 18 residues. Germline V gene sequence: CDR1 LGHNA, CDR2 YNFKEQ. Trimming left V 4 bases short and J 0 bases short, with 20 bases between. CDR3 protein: CASSPIDSAGFSTDTQYF. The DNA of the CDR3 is TGTGCCAGCAGCCCAATCGATTCGGCCGGCTTTAGCACAGATACGCAGTATTTT.

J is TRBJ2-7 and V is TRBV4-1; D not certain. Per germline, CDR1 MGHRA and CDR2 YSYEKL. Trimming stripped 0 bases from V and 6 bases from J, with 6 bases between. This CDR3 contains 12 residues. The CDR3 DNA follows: TGCGCCAGCAGCCAAGATCTCAGCGAGCAGTACTTC. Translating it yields CASSQDLSEQYF.

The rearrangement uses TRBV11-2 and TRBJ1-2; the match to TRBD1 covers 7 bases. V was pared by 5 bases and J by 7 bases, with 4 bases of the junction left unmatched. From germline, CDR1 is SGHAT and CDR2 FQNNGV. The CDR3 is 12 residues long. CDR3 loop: CASSPGTAGYTF. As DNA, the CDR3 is TGTGCCAGCAGCCCTGGGACAGCTGGCTACACCTTC. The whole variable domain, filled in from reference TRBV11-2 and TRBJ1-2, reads EAGVAQSPRYKIIEKRQSVAFWCNPISGHATLYWYQQILGQGPKLLIQFQNNGVVDDSQLPKDRFSAERLKGVDSTLKIQPAKLEDSAVYLCASSPGTAGYTFGSGTRLTVV.

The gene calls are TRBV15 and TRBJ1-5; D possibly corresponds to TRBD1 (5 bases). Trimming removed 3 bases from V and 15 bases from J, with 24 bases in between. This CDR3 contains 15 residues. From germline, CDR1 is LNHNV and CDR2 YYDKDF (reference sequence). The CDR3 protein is CATSRDRWGPLSPHF. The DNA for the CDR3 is TGTGCCACCAGCAGGGACCGGTGGGGCCCTCTTTCTCCGCATTTT.

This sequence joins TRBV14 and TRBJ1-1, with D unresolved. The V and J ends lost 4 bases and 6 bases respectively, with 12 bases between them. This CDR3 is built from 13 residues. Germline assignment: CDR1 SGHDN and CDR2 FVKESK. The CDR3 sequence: CASSLSRPPEAFF. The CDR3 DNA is TGTGCCAGCAGCCTCTCTAGACCGCCTGAAGCTTTCTTT. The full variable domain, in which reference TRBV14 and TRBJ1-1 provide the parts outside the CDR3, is EAGVTQFPSHSVIEKGQTVTLRCDPISGHDNLYWYRRVMGKEIKFLLHFVKESKQDESGMPNNRFLAERTGGTYSTLKVQPAELEDSGVYFCASSLSRPPEAFFGQGTRLTVV.

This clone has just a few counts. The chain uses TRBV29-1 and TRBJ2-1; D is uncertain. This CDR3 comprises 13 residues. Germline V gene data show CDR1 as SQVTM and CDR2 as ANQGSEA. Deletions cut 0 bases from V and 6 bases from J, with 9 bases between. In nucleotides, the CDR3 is TGCAGCGTTGAAGATTACCGTTTCAATGAGCAGTTCTTC. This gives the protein CSVEDYRFNEQFF.

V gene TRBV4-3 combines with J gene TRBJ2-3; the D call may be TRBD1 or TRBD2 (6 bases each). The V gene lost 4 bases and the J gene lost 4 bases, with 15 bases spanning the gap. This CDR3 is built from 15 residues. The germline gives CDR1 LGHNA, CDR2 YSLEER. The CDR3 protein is CASSPSGAAADTQYF. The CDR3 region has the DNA TGCGCCAGCAGCCCCTCGGGGGCGGCGGCAGATACGCAGTATTTT.

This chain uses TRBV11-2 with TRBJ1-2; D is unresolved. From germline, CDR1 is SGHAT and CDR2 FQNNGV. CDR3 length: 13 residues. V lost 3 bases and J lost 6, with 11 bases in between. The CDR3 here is CASSFQAVDGYTF. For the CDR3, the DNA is TGTGCCAGCAGCTTCCAGGCAGTAGATGGCTACACCTTC. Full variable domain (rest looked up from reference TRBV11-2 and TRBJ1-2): EAGVAQSPRYKIIEKRQSVAFWCNPISGHATLYWYQQILGQGPKLLIQFQNNGVVDDSQLPKDRFSAERLKGVDSTLKIQPAKLEDSAVYLCASSFQAVDGYTFGSGTRLTVV.

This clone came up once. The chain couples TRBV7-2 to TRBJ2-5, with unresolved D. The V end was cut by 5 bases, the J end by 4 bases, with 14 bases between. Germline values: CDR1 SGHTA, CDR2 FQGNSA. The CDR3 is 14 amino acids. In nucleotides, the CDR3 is TGTGCCAGCAGCGGTGGACCCCACGGAGAGACCCAGTACTTC. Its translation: CASSGGPHGETQYF.

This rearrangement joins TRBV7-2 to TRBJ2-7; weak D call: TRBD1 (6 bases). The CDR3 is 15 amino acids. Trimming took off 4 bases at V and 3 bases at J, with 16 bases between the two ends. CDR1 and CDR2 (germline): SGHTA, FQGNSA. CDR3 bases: TGTGCCAGCAGCTACCAGGGGCAGGTGTTCTACGAGCAGTACTTC. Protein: CASSYQGQVFYEQYF.

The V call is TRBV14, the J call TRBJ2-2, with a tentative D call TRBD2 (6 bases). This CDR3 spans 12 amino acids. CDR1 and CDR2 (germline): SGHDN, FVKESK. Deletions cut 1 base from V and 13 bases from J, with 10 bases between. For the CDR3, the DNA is TGTGCCAGCAGCCAAGGCCTGACTAGGCTGTTTTTT. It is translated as CASSQGLTRLFF. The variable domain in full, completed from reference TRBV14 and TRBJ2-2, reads EAGVTQFPSHSVIEKGQTVTLRCDPISGHDNLYWYRRVMGKEIKFLLHFVKESKQDESGMPNNRFLAERTGGTYSTLKVQPAELEDSGVYFCASSQGLTRLFFGEGSRLTVL.

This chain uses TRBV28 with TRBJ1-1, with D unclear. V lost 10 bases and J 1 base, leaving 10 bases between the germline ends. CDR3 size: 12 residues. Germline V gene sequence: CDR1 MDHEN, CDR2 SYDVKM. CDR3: CATARGNTEAFF. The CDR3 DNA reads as TGTGCCACCGCCAGAGGGAACACTGAAGCTTTCTTT.

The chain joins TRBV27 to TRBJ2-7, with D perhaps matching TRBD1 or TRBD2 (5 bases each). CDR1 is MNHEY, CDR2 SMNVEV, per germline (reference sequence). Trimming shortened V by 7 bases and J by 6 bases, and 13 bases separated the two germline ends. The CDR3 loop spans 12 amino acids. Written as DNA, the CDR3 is TGTGCCAGCACCAACCTGAGGGGCGAGCAGTACTTC. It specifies CASTNLRGEQYF.

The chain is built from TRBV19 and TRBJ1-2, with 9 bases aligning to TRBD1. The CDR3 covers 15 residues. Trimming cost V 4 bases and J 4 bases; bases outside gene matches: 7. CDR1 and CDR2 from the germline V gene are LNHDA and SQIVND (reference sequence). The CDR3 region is CASSTTGGAAYGYTF. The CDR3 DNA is TGTGCCAGTAGTACAACAGGGGGCGCCGCCTATGGCTACACCTTC.

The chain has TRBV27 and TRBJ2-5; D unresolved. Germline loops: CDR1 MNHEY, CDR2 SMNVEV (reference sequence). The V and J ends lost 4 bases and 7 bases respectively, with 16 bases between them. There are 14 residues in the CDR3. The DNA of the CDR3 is TGTGCCAGCAGTTCCCCCGTGGGCCCGGGGACCCAGTACTTC. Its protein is CASSSPVGPGTQYF.

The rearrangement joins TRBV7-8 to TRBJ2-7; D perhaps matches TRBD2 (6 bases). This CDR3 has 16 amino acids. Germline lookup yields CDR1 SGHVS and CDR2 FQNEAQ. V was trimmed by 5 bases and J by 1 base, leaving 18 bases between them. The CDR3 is CASSPGSGVISYEQYF. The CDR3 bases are TGTGCCAGCAGCCCCGGGTCGGGGGTTATTTCCTACGAGCAGTACTTC.

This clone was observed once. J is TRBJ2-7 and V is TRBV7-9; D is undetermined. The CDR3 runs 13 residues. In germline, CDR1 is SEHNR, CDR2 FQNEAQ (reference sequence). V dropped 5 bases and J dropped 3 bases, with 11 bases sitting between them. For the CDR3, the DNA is TGTGCCAGCAGCCGCGCTAACCTCTACGAGCAGTACTTC. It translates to CASSRANLYEQYF.

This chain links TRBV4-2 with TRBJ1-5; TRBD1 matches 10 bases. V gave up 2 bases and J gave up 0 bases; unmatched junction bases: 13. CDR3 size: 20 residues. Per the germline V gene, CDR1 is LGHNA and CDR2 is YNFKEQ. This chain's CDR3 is CASSQRPTGGDTLSNQPQHF. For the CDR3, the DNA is TGTGCCAGCAGCCAAAGACCGACAGGGGGCGATACCCTTAGCAATCAGCCCCAGCATTTT.

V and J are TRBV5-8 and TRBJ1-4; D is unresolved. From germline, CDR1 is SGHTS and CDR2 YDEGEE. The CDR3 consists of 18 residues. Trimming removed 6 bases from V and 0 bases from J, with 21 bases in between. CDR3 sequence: CASNPPWMGDATNEKLFF. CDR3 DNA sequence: TGTGCCAGCAACCCTCCGTGGATGGGCGATGCAACTAATGAAAAACTGTTTTTT.

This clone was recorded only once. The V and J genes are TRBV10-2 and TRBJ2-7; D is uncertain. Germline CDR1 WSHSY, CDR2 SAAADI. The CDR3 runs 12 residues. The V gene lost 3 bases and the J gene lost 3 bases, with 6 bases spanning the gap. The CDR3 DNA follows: TGCGCCAGCAGTGAAGGTCTCTACGAGCAGTACTTC. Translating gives CASSEGLYEQYF.

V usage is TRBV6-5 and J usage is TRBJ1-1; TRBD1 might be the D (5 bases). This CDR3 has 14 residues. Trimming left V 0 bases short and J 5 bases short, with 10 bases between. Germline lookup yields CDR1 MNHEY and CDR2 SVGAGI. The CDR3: CASSYSGRGTEAFF. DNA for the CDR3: TGTGCCAGCAGTTACTCGGGGCGGGGGACTGAAGCTTTCTTT.